This is a list of T cell receptor beta chains from one sample in a study of blood T cells in healthy people across ages. TCRdb re-called the 5' RACE reads through MiXCR, storing one row per CDR3 protein. The sample includes about 400,000 distinct CDR3 sequences, approximately 47% of them seen just once. Material: blood. The source is a man aged 60-69 years in good health. CDR3s include the opening cysteine and the closing phenylalanine or tryptophan. Fields, in order: CDR3 DNA, CDR3 protein, clone size, CDR3 length, D gene, V gene, J gene. The D gene is left open where the match is weak. Clone size is not always given. Where it is, it says once, few, many or a class for expanded clones.

TGTGCCAGCAGCAAACAGGGGCCCCAAGAGACCCAGTACTTC,CASSKQGPQETQYF,NA,14,TRBD1,TRBV7-2,TRBJ2-5
TGTGCCAGCAGCCGGACCCTGGGGTCTGAAAGCGCCCAGTACTTC,CASSRTLGSESAQYF,NA,15,NA,TRBV5-4,TRBJ2-5
TGTGCCAGCAGCTTAAGTACTAGCGGAGATACGCAGTATTTT,CASSLSTSGDTQYF,NA,14,TRBD2,TRBV7-3,TRBJ2-3
TGTGCCAGCATTGCGGCAATTGAGACCGGGGAGCTGTTTTTT,CASIAAIETGELFF,NA,14,NA,TRBV28,TRBJ2-2
TGCGCCAGCAGCTGGGGAGCGGGAGGGATGTACAATGAGCAGTTCTTC,CASSWGAGGMYNEQFF,NA,16,TRBD2,TRBV5-1,TRBJ2-1
TGCGCCAGCAGCCTCGTTGGGGCGGGCTCCTACAATGAGCAGTTCTTC,CASSLVGAGSYNEQFF,few,16,NA,TRBV5-1,TRBJ2-1
TGCAGCGTACCAGCCCCCAGCTCCTACAATGAGCAGTACTTC,CSVPAPSSYNEQYF,once,14,NA,TRBV29-1,TRBJ2-7
TGTGCCAGCAGTGACGGCAGTTCCTACGAGCAGTACTTC,CASSDGSSYEQYF,NA,13,NA,TRBV6-2/TRBV6-3,TRBJ2-7
TGCGCCAGCAGCCAAGATCGACAGGGGGGGGAGACCCAGTACTTC,CASSQDRQGGETQYF,NA,15,TRBD1,TRBV4-3,TRBJ2-5
TGTGCCAGCAGTGAGGGACTAGAGATCTACAATGAGCAGTTCTTC,CASSEGLEIYNEQFF,NA,15,TRBD2,TRBV27,TRBJ2-1
TGCGCCAGCAGCTTGGGCTGGGATACGCAGTATTTT,CASSLGWDTQYF,few,12,NA,TRBV5-1,TRBJ2-3
TGCAGTGCTAGGCGGGACACCAATTCACCCCTCCACTTT,CSARRDTNSPLHF,NA,13,NA,TRBV20-1,TRBJ1-6
TGTGCCAGCAGTTTCCGGGCAGGGAACTATGGCTACACCTTC,CASSFRAGNYGYTF,few,14,NA,TRBV12-3/TRBV12-4,TRBJ1-2
TGTGCCAGCAGAGCCGTCTCTGGGGCCAACGTCCTGACTTTC,CASRAVSGANVLTF,few,14,NA,TRBV27,TRBJ2-6
TGCGCCAGCAGCGCCACCCCCAATGAGCAGTTCTTC,CASSATPNEQFF,few,12,NA,TRBV5-1,TRBJ2-1
TGCAGCGTTATCGGACAGGGTAAAAACATTCAGTACTTC,CSVIGQGKNIQYF,many,13,TRBD1,TRBV29-1,TRBJ2-4
TGTGCCAGCAGCCAAGATTGGGGGAAGGTGTACTTC,CASSQDWGKVYF,few,12,NA,TRBV3-1,TRBJ2-7
TGCAGTGCTCCGCCGACTAGCGGGAGGTCCAATGAGCAGTTCTTC,CSAPPTSGRSNEQFF,NA,15,TRBD2,TRBV20-1,TRBJ2-1
TGCAGTGCTAGAGAGAAGGCCATTAATGAGCAGTACTTC,CSAREKAINEQYF,NA,13,NA,TRBV20-1,TRBJ2-5
TGTGTCAGCAGTTTGACCGGTGCATGGCAGCCCCAGCATTTT,CVSSLTGAWQPQHF,NA,14,NA,TRBV28,TRBJ1-5
TGTGCCAGCAGTACCCGCAGGGGGCTTGCTGAAAAACTGTTTTTT,CASSTRRGLAEKLFF,few,15,TRBD1,TRBV28,TRBJ1-4
TGTGCCAGCATCCGGGACAAGAACACTGAAGCTTTCTTT,CASIRDKNTEAFF,NA,13,NA,TRBV6-5,TRBJ1-1
TGCAGCGTTGAGGGACTAGCGGGATGGGGCTCCTACAATGAGCAGTTCTTC,CSVEGLAGWGSYNEQFF,NA,17,TRBD2,TRBV29-1,TRBJ2-1
TGTGCCAGCAGCCACGCGGCTAGCGGCTCAGAGACCCAGTTCTTC,CASSHAASGSETQFF,once,15,TRBD2,TRBV3-1,TRBJ2-1
TGTGCCAGCACTGGGACAGGGGAGAGGGTCGAGCAGTACTTC,CASTGTGERVEQYF,NA,14,TRBD1,TRBV28,TRBJ2-7
TGCAGTGCTAGACGCGGGGGCCAAAATGAGCAGTTCTTC,CSARRGGQNEQFF,many,13,NA,TRBV20-1,TRBJ2-1
TGCAGCGTTGAAAGGGGTTACGACTATGGCTACACCTTC,CSVERGYDYGYTF,NA,13,NA,TRBV29-1,TRBJ1-2